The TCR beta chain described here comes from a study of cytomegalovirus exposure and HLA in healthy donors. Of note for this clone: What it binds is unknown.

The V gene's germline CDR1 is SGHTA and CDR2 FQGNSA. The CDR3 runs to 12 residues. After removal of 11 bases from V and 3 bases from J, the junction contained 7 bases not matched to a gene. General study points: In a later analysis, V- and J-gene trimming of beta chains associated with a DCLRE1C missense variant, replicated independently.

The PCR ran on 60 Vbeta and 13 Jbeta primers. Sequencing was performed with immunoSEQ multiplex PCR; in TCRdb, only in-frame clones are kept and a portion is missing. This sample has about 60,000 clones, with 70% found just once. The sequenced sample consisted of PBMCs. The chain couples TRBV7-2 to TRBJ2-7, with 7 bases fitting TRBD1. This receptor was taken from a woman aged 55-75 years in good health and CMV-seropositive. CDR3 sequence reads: CAVGTADYEQYF. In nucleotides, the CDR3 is TGTGCCGTCGGGACAGCAGACTACGAGCAGTACTTC.